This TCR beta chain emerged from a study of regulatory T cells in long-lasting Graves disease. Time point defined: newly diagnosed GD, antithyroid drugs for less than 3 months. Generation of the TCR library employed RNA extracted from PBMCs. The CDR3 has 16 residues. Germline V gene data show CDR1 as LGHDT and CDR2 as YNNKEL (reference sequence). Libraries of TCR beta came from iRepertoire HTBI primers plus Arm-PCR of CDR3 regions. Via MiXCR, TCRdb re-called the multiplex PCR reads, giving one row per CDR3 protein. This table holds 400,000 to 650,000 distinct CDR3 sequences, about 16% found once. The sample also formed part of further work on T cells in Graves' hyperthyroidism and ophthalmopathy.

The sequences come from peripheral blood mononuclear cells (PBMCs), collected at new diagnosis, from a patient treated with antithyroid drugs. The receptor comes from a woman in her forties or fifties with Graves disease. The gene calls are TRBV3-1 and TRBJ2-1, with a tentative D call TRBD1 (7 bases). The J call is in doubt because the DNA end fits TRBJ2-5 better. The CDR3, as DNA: TGTGCCAGCAGCCTCGGGACAGTGGGACTTAAAGAGACCCAGTACTTC. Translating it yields CASSLGTVGLKETQYF.